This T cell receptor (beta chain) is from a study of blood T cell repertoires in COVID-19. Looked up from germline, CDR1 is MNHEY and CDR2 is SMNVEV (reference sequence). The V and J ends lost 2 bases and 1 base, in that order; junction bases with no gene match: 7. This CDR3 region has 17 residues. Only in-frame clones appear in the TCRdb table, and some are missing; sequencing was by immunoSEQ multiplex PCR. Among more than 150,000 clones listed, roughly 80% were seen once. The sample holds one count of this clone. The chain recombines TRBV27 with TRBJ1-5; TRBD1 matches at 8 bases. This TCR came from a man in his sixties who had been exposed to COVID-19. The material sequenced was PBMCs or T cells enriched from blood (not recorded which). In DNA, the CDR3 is TGTGCCAGCAGTTTACGCTGGACAGGGCAAAGCAATCAGCCCCAGCATTTT. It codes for CASSLRWTGQSNQPQHF.